The entry below gives a single T cell receptor (beta chain) sequence along with its context. Its antigen is not identified. The authors' processing: Clinicopathological groups supplied CDR3 differences that were used to build a distant-metastasis classifier for papillary thyroid cancer. From the PCR reads, TCRdb re-called clones with MiXCR. The V and J calls were determined by TCRdb, not by the authors. The data hold about 40,000 clones, with roughly a sixth observed a single time. Thyroid surgery had not been preceded by any treatment in any patient. These data come from a study of metastatic and nonmetastatic thyroid tumors. Study as a whole: Repertoires from malignant and benign thyroid patients were compared across blood and tumor or nodule tissue.

V shed 1 base, J shed 2 bases, and the junction held 13 bases outside the gene matches. Germline-derived CDR1 and CDR2 are LNHNV and YYDKDF (reference sequence). CDR3 length equals 18 residues. Study-level results: When malignant thyroid tumors were compared with benign nodules, TCR beta diversity was reportedly significantly higher in the malignant tumors. This held in both blood and tumor samples.

The chain couples TRBV15 to TRBJ2-5, with 7 bases that match TRBD2. This clonotype originated in a female donor with papillary thyroid cancer or a benign thyroid nodule (not recorded which). Some clones in this sample may be carry-over from other donors' samples. The sample was tumor tissue. The CDR3 spells CATSRVNPVLAKQETQYF. The CDR3 nucleotides read TGTGCCACCAGCAGAGTAAATCCGGTACTAGCGAAACAAGAGACCCAGTACTTC.